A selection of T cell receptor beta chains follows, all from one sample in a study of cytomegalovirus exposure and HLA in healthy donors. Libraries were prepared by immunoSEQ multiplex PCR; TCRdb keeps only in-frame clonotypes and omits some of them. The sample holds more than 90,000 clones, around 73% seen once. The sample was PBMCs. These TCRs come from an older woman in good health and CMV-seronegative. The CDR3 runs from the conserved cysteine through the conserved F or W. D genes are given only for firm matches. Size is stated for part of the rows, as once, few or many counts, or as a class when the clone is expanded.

CDR3 protein: CASSLASSGRPETQYF; CDR3 DNA: TGTGCCAGCAGCTTAGCGTCCAGCGGGAGGCCAGAGACCCAGTACTTC; clone size: .; V gene: TRBV7-7; J gene: TRBJ2-5; D gene: TRBD2
CDR3 protein: CASSQDRGSEQYF; CDR3 DNA: TGTGCCAGCAGTCAGGACAGGGGGTCTGAGCAGTACTTC; clone size: few; V gene: TRBV6-6; J gene: TRBJ2-7; D gene: TRBD1
CDR3 protein: CASSQETGYTEAFF; CDR3 DNA: TGTGCCAGCAGCCAAGAAACAGGGTACACTGAAGCTTTCTTT; clone size: .; V gene: TRBV14; J gene: TRBJ1-1; D gene: .
CDR3 protein: CASSLSQAIYEQYF; CDR3 DNA: TGTGCCAGCAGTTTATCACAGGCGATCTACGAGCAGTACTTC; clone size: .; V gene: TRBV27; J gene: TRBJ2-7; D gene: .
CDR3 protein: CASSGGTGNTEAFF; CDR3 DNA: TGTGCCAGCAGTGGGGGGACAGGGAACACTGAAGCTTTCTTT; clone size: .; V gene: TRBV25-1; J gene: TRBJ1-1; D gene: TRBD1
CDR3 protein: CASTLKPDRENGYTF; CDR3 DNA: TGCGCCAGCACCCTTAAACCGGACCGGGAGAATGGCTACACCTTC; clone size: .; V gene: TRBV5-1; J gene: TRBJ1-2; D gene: .
CDR3 protein: CASSLGQTRYSNQPQHF; CDR3 DNA: TGCGCCAGCAGCTTGGGACAGACTCGATATAGCAATCAGCCCCAGCATTTT; clone size: .; V gene: TRBV5-1; J gene: TRBJ1-5; D gene: .
CDR3 protein: CASRSLAGVYEQFF; CDR3 DNA: TGTGCCAGTAGGTCCCTAGCGGGAGTCTATGAGCAGTTCTTC; clone size: .; V gene: TRBV19; J gene: TRBJ2-1; D gene: TRBD2
CDR3 protein: CATATRGQGIGEQFF; CDR3 DNA: TGTGCCACCGCAACCCGAGGACAGGGAATAGGTGAGCAGTTCTTC; clone size: .; V gene: TRBV28; J gene: TRBJ2-1; D gene: TRBD1
CDR3 protein: CASSLASAESNQPQHF; CDR3 DNA: TGCGCCAGCAGCCTCGCCTCGGCGGAGAGCAATCAGCCCCAGCATTTT; clone size: .; V gene: TRBV4-1; J gene: TRBJ1-5; D gene: .
CDR3 protein: CASSLPAGTGNEKLFF; CDR3 DNA: TGTGCCAGCAGCTTACCAGCCGGGACAGGAAATGAAAAACTGTTTTTT; clone size: once; V gene: TRBV7-9; J gene: TRBJ1-4; D gene: TRBD1
CDR3 protein: CASSTSGAAEQYF; CDR3 DNA: TGTGCCAGTAGCACGAGCGGGGCGGCGGAGCAGTACTTC; clone size: .; V gene: TRBV19; J gene: TRBJ2-7; D gene: TRBD2
CDR3 protein: CASSVGDSPLYGYTF; CDR3 DNA: TGTGCCAGCAGCGTCGGGGACAGCCCTCTCTATGGCTACACCTTC; clone size: few; V gene: TRBV7-8; J gene: TRBJ1-2; D gene: TRBD1
CDR3 protein: CASSHMYRDAEAFF; CDR3 DNA: TGTGCCAGCAGTCATATGTACAGGGACGCTGAAGCTTTCTTT; clone size: .; V gene: TRBV7-2; J gene: TRBJ1-1; D gene: .
CDR3 protein: CASSAGTGVGYTF; CDR3 DNA: TGTGCCAGCAGTGCCGGGACAGGGGTTGGCTACACCTTC; clone size: .; V gene: TRBV2; J gene: TRBJ1-2; D gene: TRBD1
CDR3 protein: CANEGAQAGELFF; CDR3 DNA: TGTGCCAACGAGGGGGCGCAGGCCGGGGAGCTGTTTTTT; clone size: .; V gene: TRBV7-9; J gene: TRBJ2-2; D gene: TRBD1
CDR3 protein: CASSLQGGYQPQHF; CDR3 DNA: TGTGCCAGCAGCCTACAGGGCGGGTATCAGCCCCAGCATTTT; clone size: .; V gene: TRBV7-2; J gene: TRBJ1-5; D gene: .
CDR3 protein: CASSFPGSGNTIYF; CDR3 DNA: TGTGCCAGCAGCTTTCCGGGCTCTGGAAACACCATATATTTT; clone size: .; V gene: TRBV7-2; J gene: TRBJ1-3; D gene: .
CDR3 protein: CASTQTRAGANVLTF; CDR3 DNA: TGTGCCAGCACCCAGACTAGGGCTGGGGCCAACGTCCTGACTTTC; clone size: .; V gene: TRBV2; J gene: TRBJ2-6; D gene: .
CDR3 protein: CASSRGQSNSPLHF; CDR3 DNA: TGTGCCAGCAGCCGGGGACAGTCTAATTCACCCCTCCACTTT; clone size: .; V gene: TRBV7-9; J gene: TRBJ1-6; D gene: TRBD1
CDR3 protein: CASSQDSGGTYEQYF; CDR3 DNA: TGCGCCAGCAGCCAAGACTCAGGGGGCACGTACGAGCAGTACTTC; clone size: .; V gene: TRBV4-1; J gene: TRBJ2-7; D gene: TRBD1
CDR3 protein: CASHRAVQYF; CDR3 DNA: TGTGCCAGCCACAGGGCCGTGCAGTACTTC; clone size: .; V gene: TRBV25-1; J gene: TRBJ2-7; D gene: .
CDR3 protein: CASSPNPIPGTAYEQYF; CDR3 DNA: TGCGCCAGCAGCCCTAACCCCATCCCCGGGACAGCCTACGAGCAGTACTTC; clone size: once; V gene: TRBV4-1; J gene: TRBJ2-7; D gene: TRBD1
CDR3 protein: CASSLLSGGPTKQFF; CDR3 DNA: TGTGCCAGCAGCTTACTGAGCGGGGGGCCAACTAAGCAGTTCTTC; clone size: .; V gene: TRBV7-2; J gene: TRBJ2-1; D gene: TRBD2
CDR3 protein: CASSSRGQDSTDTQYF; CDR3 DNA: TGTGCCAGCAGCTCCCGAGGACAGGACAGCACAGATACGCAGTATTTT; clone size: .; V gene: TRBV7-8; J gene: TRBJ2-3; D gene: TRBD1
CDR3 protein: CASSLGAYNEQFF; CDR3 DNA: TGTGCCAGCAGCTTGGGAGCCTACAATGAGCAGTTCTTC; clone size: .; V gene: TRBV5-6; J gene: TRBJ2-1; D gene: .
CDR3 protein: CASSEPGTGQETQYF; CDR3 DNA: TGTGCCAGCAGTGAACCAGGGACAGGCCAAGAGACCCAGTACTTC; clone size: .; V gene: TRBV25-1; J gene: TRBJ2-5; D gene: TRBD1
CDR3 protein: CASRDRTTRGNTEAFF; CDR3 DNA: TGTGCCAGCAGGGATAGGACCACTAGAGGGAACACTGAAGCTTTCTTT; clone size: .; V gene: TRBV7-2; J gene: TRBJ1-1; D gene: .
CDR3 protein: CASSGTSSGEETQYF; CDR3 DNA: TGTGCCAGCAGCGGGACTAGCTCAGGGGAAGAGACCCAGTACTTC; clone size: .; V gene: TRBV7-6; J gene: TRBJ2-5; D gene: TRBD2
CDR3 protein: CASSDPRTSGEQYF; CDR3 DNA: TGCGCCAGCAGTGACCCCAGGACTAGCGGAGAGCAGTACTTC; clone size: .; V gene: TRBV10-1; J gene: TRBJ2-7; D gene: TRBD2
CDR3 protein: CASPPTGYQETQYF; CDR3 DNA: TGTGCCAGCCCTCCGACAGGATACCAAGAGACCCAGTACTTC; clone size: .; V gene: TRBV2; J gene: TRBJ2-5; D gene: .
CDR3 protein: CASAGYLNTEAFF; CDR3 DNA: TGTGCCAGCGCGGGGTACTTGAACACTGAAGCTTTCTTT; clone size: .; V gene: TRBV6-5; J gene: TRBJ1-1; D gene: .
CDR3 protein: CASSYSTGTNQETQYF; CDR3 DNA: TGTGCCAGCAGTTACTCGACAGGGACAAACCAAGAGACCCAGTACTTC; clone size: .; V gene: TRBV6-5; J gene: TRBJ2-5; D gene: TRBD1
CDR3 protein: CSGGDRLNTEAFF; CDR3 DNA: TGCAGCGGGGGGGACCGATTGAACACTGAAGCTTTCTTT; clone size: .; V gene: TRBV29-1; J gene: TRBJ1-1; D gene: .
CDR3 protein: CASSFGTGGNSPLHF; CDR3 DNA: TGTGCCAGCAGCTTCGGGACAGGGGGTAATTCACCCCTCCACTTT; clone size: .; V gene: TRBV7-2; J gene: TRBJ1-6; D gene: TRBD1
CDR3 protein: CASSREGGYTF; CDR3 DNA: TGTGCCAGCAGTCGAGAGGGTGGCTACACCTTC; clone size: .; V gene: TRBV5-4; J gene: TRBJ1-2; D gene: .
CDR3 protein: CASIGLAGVNNEQFF; CDR3 DNA: TGTGCCAGTATCGGACTAGCGGGAGTTAACAATGAGCAGTTCTTC; clone size: .; V gene: TRBV19; J gene: TRBJ2-1; D gene: TRBD2
CDR3 protein: CASSFRDRDQPQHF; CDR3 DNA: TGTGCCAGCAGTTTTCGGGACAGGGATCAGCCCCAGCATTTT; clone size: .; V gene: TRBV27; J gene: TRBJ1-5; D gene: TRBD1
CDR3 protein: CASSDRTAQETQYF; CDR3 DNA: TGTGCCAGCAGTGACAGGACAGCCCAAGAGACCCAGTACTTC; clone size: .; V gene: TRBV2; J gene: TRBJ2-5; D gene: .
CDR3 protein: CASSLQVHYGYTF; CDR3 DNA: TGTGCCAGTAGTCTACAGGTACACTATGGCTACACCTTC; clone size: .; V gene: TRBV19; J gene: TRBJ1-2; D gene: .